A selection of T cell receptor beta chains follows, all from one sample in a study of beta chain features in type 1 diabetes. Using immunoSEQ multiplex PCR, the repertoire was profiled, and TCRdb retains in-frame clones only, with some absent. The sample consists of about 340,000 clones, 13% of them appearing once. Sample: naive CD4+ T cells from blood. The receptors shown here come from a woman aged 18-35 years with type 1 diabetes. Each CDR3 is given with its conserved first and last residue. A D gene is named only where the DNA matches it firmly. Clone size appears in some rows only: once, few, many, or a class for an expanded clone.

>TRBJ2-5|.|TRBV29-1|TRBD2
CSVGQRLAGRPHF
TGCAGCGTTGGGCAACGACTAGCGGGAAGGCCTCACTTC
>TRBJ1-1|.|TRBV27|.
CASSRSVSGNTEAFF
TGTGCCAGCAGTCGGTCGGTCTCGGGGAACACTGAAGCTTTCTTT
>TRBJ2-2|few|TRBV7-3|.
CASSLIAGIDYTGELFF
TGTGCCAGCAGCTTAATCGCAGGGATAGATTACACCGGGGAGCTGTTTTTT
>TRBJ1-1|few|TRBV19|.
CASRRLETEAFF
TGTGCCAGTAGGCGACTGGAGACTGAAGCTTTCTTT
>TRBJ2-3|.|TRBV30|TRBD1
CAWTPGQVTDTQYF
TGTGCCTGGACCCCGGGACAGGTCACAGATACGCAGTATTTT
>TRBJ2-7|few|TRBV18|.
CASSPLAASSYEQYF
TGTGCCAGCTCACCACTAGCGGCCAGCTCCTACGAGCAGTACTTC
>TRBJ2-1|.|TRBV7-9|TRBD1
CASSFDDRASYNEQFF
TGTGCCAGCAGCTTTGACGACAGGGCGAGCTACAATGAGCAGTTCTTC
>TRBJ2-7|.|TRBV20-1|.
CSASLLYEQYF
TGCAGTGCTAGCTTACTATACGAGCAGTACTTC
>TRBJ2-1|.|TRBV14|.
CASSQGGGGEQFF
TGTGCCAGCAGCCAGGGTGGGGGCGGTGAGCAGTTCTTC
>TRBJ2-3|.|TRBV5-1|TRBD2
CASSLGLAGGIDTQYF
TGCGCCAGCAGCTTAGGATTAGCGGGAGGAATTGATACGCAGTATTTT
>TRBJ2-1|.|TRBV5-4|.
CASSHWGPDEQFF
TGTGCCAGCAGCCATTGGGGGCCGGATGAGCAGTTCTTC
>TRBJ2-7|few|TRBV5-1|TRBD1
CASSLTSTGAAYEQYF
TGCGCCAGCAGCTTGACCTCTACAGGGGCCGCCTACGAGCAGTACTTC
>TRBJ1-4|few|TRBV29-1|TRBD1
CSVFLDRAREKLFF
TGCAGCGTCTTTCTTGACAGGGCGAGGGAAAAACTGTTTTTT
>TRBJ2-3|few|TRBV5-4|TRBD2
CASSLGPSGSTDTQYF
TGTGCCAGCAGCTTGGGGCCTAGCGGAAGCACAGATACGCAGTATTTT
>TRBJ2-7|.|TRBV28|.
CASSFLRGSGETYEQYF
TGTGCCAGCAGTTTCTTGAGAGGTAGCGGTGAGACCTACGAGCAGTACTTC
>TRBJ2-3|few|TRBV5-4|TRBD2
CASSLGLAGGDTQYF
TGTGCCAGCAGCTTGGGACTAGCGGGGGGAGATACGCAGTATTTT
>TRBJ2-3|few|TRBV2|.
CASNVVENTQYF
TGTGCCAGCAACGTGGTCGAGAATACGCAGTATTTT
>TRBJ2-3|.|TRBV5-1|TRBD2
CASSLMGKAGGTDTQYF
TGCGCCAGCAGCTTGATGGGAAAAGCGGGAGGCACAGATACGCAGTATTTT
>TRBJ2-2|.|TRBV28|TRBD2
CAIKKGRDHGELFF
TGTGCCATCAAGAAGGGGAGGGATCACGGGGAGCTGTTTTTT
>TRBJ2-5|.|TRBV7-7|TRBD2
CASSRLAGVGETQYF
TGTGCCAGCAGCCGACTAGCGGGAGTTGGAGAGACCCAGTACTTC
>TRBJ2-5|few|TRBV18|TRBD2
CASSPRLAGGETQYF
TGTGCCAGCTCACCACGGCTAGCGGGAGGAGAGACCCAGTACTTC
>TRBJ1-1|.|TRBV10-3|.
CASQTDMNTEAFF
TGTGCCAGCCAGACAGATATGAACACTGAAGCTTTCTTT
>TRBJ2-4|.|TRBV19|.
CAAARFGENIQYF
TGTGCCGCTGCAAGGTTCGGGGAAAACATTCAGTACTTC
>TRBJ2-7|.|TRBV11-2|TRBD1
CASSSRTGLPYEQYF
TGTGCCAGCAGCTCCCGGACAGGGCTTCCCTACGAGCAGTACTTC
>TRBJ2-1|few|TRBV9|.
CASSVVAGSYNEQFF
TGTGCCAGCAGCGTAGTGGCAGGCTCCTACAATGAGCAGTTCTTC
>TRBJ2-7|.|TRBV18|TRBD1
CASSLDRDSYEQYF
TGTGCCAGCTCACTCGACAGGGACTCCTACGAGCAGTACTTC
>TRBJ2-3|few|TRBV30|TRBD2
CAWGPGTSGRLGTDTQYF
TGTGCCTGGGGACCGGGGACTAGCGGGAGGCTTGGCACAGATACGCAGTATTTT
>TRBJ1-5|few|TRBV18|.
CASSPAIGGGSQPQHF
TGTGCCAGCTCACCGGCTATTGGGGGGGGAAGTCAGCCCCAGCATTTT
>TRBJ2-7|few|TRBV30|.
CAWSVGGPYEQYF
TGTGCCTGGAGTGTCGGGGGGCCCTACGAGCAGTACTTC
>TRBJ2-5|.|TRBV7-8|.
CASRPFLSQETQYF
TGTGCCAGCAGGCCTTTCCTGAGCCAAGAGACCCAGTACTTC
>TRBJ1-1|few|TRBV5-1|.
CASSLGPSGEAFF
TGCGCCAGCAGCTTGGGGCCCTCGGGTGAAGCTTTCTTT
>TRBJ2-5|.|TRBV9|.
CASSVSGGQETQYF
TGTGCCAGCAGCGTAAGTGGGGGGCAAGAGACCCAGTACTTC
>TRBJ2-1|few|TRBV7-9|.
CASSGDFYNEQFF
TGTGCCAGCAGCGGGGACTTTTACAATGAGCAGTTCTTC
>TRBJ2-1|few|TRBV2|TRBD1
CASLMGQGAHNEQFF
TGTGCCAGCTTGATGGGACAGGGGGCCCACAATGAGCAGTTCTTC
>TRBJ2-3|few|TRBV7-8|TRBD1
CASSPRGRHADTQYF
TGTGCCAGCAGCCCCAGGGGGCGACACGCAGATACGCAGTATTTT
>TRBJ1-2|.|TRBV30|.
CAWSGRGEGYTF
TGTGCCTGGAGTGGACGGGGTGAAGGCTACACCTTC
>TRBJ2-6|once|TRBV7-2|.
CASSLSLLSGANVLTF
TGTGCCAGCAGCTTAAGCTTACTCTCTGGGGCCAACGTCCTGACTTTC
>TRBJ1-2|few|TRBV29-1|.
CSVAPRLSRYGYTF
TGCAGCGTTGCCCCCCGGCTGTCTAGGTATGGCTACACCTTC
>TRBJ1-4|.|TRBV25-1|.
CASSDLGGGNEKLFF
TGTGCCAGCAGTGACCTCGGGGGGGGGAATGAAAAACTGTTTTTT
>TRBJ2-5|few|TRBV7-2|.
CASSLHGSQETQYF
TGTGCCAGCAGCTTACACGGGTCCCAAGAGACCCAGTACTTC
>TRBJ2-3|few|TRBV4-3|.
CASSQDARAYTDTQYF
TGCGCCAGCAGCCAAGATGCGCGGGCCTACACAGATACGCAGTATTTT
>TRBJ2-1|few|TRBV7-2|TRBD2
CASSLRGSGEQFF
TGTGCCAGCAGCTTACGCGGGAGCGGTGAGCAGTTCTTC
>TRBJ2-3|.|TRBV7-2|.
CASSLKGSGGGSQYF
TGTGCCAGCAGCTTAAAGGGGAGCGGTGGGGGGTCGCAGTATTTT
>TRBJ2-1|.|TRBV10-3|.
CAISGGLSSYNEQFF
TGTGCCATCAGTGGGGGCTTGAGCTCCTACAATGAGCAGTTCTTC
>TRBJ1-1|.|TRBV2|.
CASRGDRSEAFF
TGTGCCAGCAGAGGGGATCGAAGTGAAGCTTTCTTT
>TRBJ2-2|.|TRBV30|.
CAWTSTGELFF
TGTGCCTGGACCTCTACCGGGGAGCTGTTTTTT
>TRBJ1-1|.|TRBV10-3|.
CAISDHRDINTEAFF
TGTGCCATCAGTGATCACCGGGACATTAACACTGAAGCTTTCTTT
>TRBJ2-7|few|TRBV28|.
CASSPDNEQYF
TGTGCCAGCAGCCCTGACAACGAGCAGTACTTC
>TRBJ2-3|.|TRBV5-6|TRBD2
CASSLRAGGPSTDTQYF
TGTGCCAGCAGCTTGCGCGCGGGAGGACCTAGCACAGATACGCAGTATTTT
>TRBJ1-2|few|TRBV5-4|TRBD1
CASSRGQGTYGYTF
TGTGCCAGCAGCCGCGGACAGGGCACCTATGGCTACACCTTC
>TRBJ2-1|few|TRBV9|.
CASSSTGFPFTEEQFF
TGTGCCAGCAGCTCAACAGGGTTCCCATTTACAGAGGAGCAGTTCTTC
>TRBJ2-2|.|TRBV7-2|.
CASSLVGLKNTGELFF
TGTGCCAGCAGCTTAGTAGGACTGAAGAACACCGGGGAGCTGTTTTTT
>TRBJ2-3|few|TRBV5-4|TRBD2
CASSLGTSGALRRDTQYF
TGTGCCAGCAGCCTTGGTACTAGCGGGGCCCTGCGGCGGGATACGCAGTATTTT